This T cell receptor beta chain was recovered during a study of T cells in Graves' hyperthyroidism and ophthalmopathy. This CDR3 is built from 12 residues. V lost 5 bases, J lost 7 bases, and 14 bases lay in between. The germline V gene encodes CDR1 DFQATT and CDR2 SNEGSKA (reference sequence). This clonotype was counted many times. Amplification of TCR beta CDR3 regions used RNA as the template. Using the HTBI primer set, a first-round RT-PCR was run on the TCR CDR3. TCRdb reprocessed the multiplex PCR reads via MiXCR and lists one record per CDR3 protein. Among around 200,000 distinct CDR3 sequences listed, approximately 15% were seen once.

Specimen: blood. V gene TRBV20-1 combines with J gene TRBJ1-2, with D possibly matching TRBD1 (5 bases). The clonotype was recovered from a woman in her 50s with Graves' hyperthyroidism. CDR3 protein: CSAGNFRAGYTF. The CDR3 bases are TGCAGTGCTGGGAATTTCAGGGCTGGCTACACCTTC.